This TCR beta chain was retrieved from a study of blood T cell repertoires in COVID-19. The wider study: The samples span acute and convalescent COVID-19 from the United States, Italy and Spain. Nucleic acid was either cDNA or gDNA, and it came from T cells, B-cell-depleted T cells, or PBMCs.

Only in-frame clones appear in the TCRdb table, and some are missing; sequencing was by immunoSEQ multiplex PCR. The sample contains 250,000 to 350,000 clones, 75% to 90% of which appear only once. This CDR3 spans 16 amino acids. The chain links TRBV21-1 to TRBJ2-7; the D segment call TRBD1 is taken from the table without a DNA check. TRBV21-1 is termed a pseudogene. This TCR was sampled from a woman in her forties or fifties with COVID-19, enrolled during active disease. The sequenced sample was peripheral blood. The CDR3 loop reads CASSKARWTRHYEQYF. CDR3 sequence (DNA): TGTGCCAGCAGCAAAGCGCGTTGGACAAGGCACTACGAGCAGTACTTC.